What follows is one TCR beta chain and its context. This clonotype was counted a few times. It lacks a known antigen. Base qualities are missing; no much larger clone stands one base away. The sample belongs to a study of T-cell memory formation after mild COVID-19 (dated by TCRdb to about 2021). Some background on the complete study: TCR sequence clusters from the two donors were found to be largely donor specific. Longitudinal TCRalpha and TCRbeta repertoire sequencing tracked T-cell clones expanding and contracting after mild COVID-19 in two donors. The cohort was made up of two young adult volunteers, one female and one male, who were previously healthy. Study-level results and caveats: SARS-CoV-2 specificity was not confirmed for the second-wave clones peaking on day 37. Balanced CD4/CD8 phenotypes were observed for clones contracting from day 15 to 85, whereas a bias towards CD4+ was observed for a second wave of clones expanding from day 15 to 37. Some responding clones were detected in pre-infection memory, which suggested that pre-existing cross-reactive memory T cells had joined the SARS-CoV-2 response. Contracting CD4+ clones appeared mostly in the CM and EM memory subsets, whereas CD8+ clones were enriched in EMRA. Only a couple of mild cases were covered by the study, and larger cohorts that include severe cases with pre-infection samples were considered necessary.

Ficoll-Paque density gradient centrifugation was used to isolate PBMCs. This sample was sequenced with an Illumina NovaSeq 6000. TCRalpha and TCRbeta cDNA libraries were built by 5'RACE with constant-segment primers, adding sample barcodes and unique molecular identifiers. Trizol reagent was used to extract RNA from every sample. Amplification of the libraries took two PCR steps, and the second step added a second sample barcode plus Illumina TruSeq adapters. The libraries were sequenced on an Illumina NovaSeq using 2 x 150 bp paired-end reads. Processing in the source paper ran as follows. With migec v1.2.7, reads were demultiplexed and then collapsed into UMI-guided consensus sequences. Using mixcr v2.1.11, UMI consensuses were aligned to TRA and TRB V and J templates and then assembled into clonotypes. Clonotypes were classified as expanded or contracted when called significant by both edgeR and NoisET, with noise models trained on biological replicates. For edgeR calls, a false discovery rate-adjusted p below 0.01 and a log2 fold-change threshold of 1 were applied. As an exploratory analysis of dynamics, max-normalized trajectories of the 1000 most abundant clonotypes were examined by PCA with hierarchical clustering. Each responding clone was given a CD4 or CD8 phenotype based on the CD4+ and CD8+ repertoires, which had been sequenced separately. TCRdb reprocessing: public reads trimmed at Q25 with fastp, clones called with MiXCR, in-frame beta chains kept. Records with the same CDR3 protein are collapsed into one entry carrying the most frequent genes and DNA. The V and J calls and clone size come from TCRdb's table, not from the authors' own analysis. This sample has roughly 500,000 distinct CDR3 sequences in its table, and about a fifth of those were observed once. Jointly, the top ten make up around 12% of the sample.

CDR1 and CDR2, looked up from the germline V gene (reference sequence), are LGHDT and YNNKEL. Relative to germline, V is 3 bases shorter and J is 3 bases shorter, with 6 bases between their ends. From cysteine to phenylalanine, the CDR3 is 12 amino acids long. The kept DNA is CDR3 alone, 36 bases in frame from the first base. The specimen was PBMCs or a T cell subset sorted from them (not recorded which). Recombination linked TRBV3-1 to TRBJ2-7, with an unclear D gene assignment. The sequence was collected from an adult woman who had mild COVID-19 (a few samples of this study predate the infection). The sample titles of this study are shuffled in the database, so cell type and time point are left out; the donor was told from shared clones. The bases are TGTGCCAGCAGCCAGGTTGACTACGAGCAGTACTTC. Its protein reads: CASSQVDYEQYF.